This is a list of T cell receptor beta chains from one sample in a study of radiation and T cells in renal cell carcinoma. Profiling relied on immunoSEQ multiplex PCR, and the TCRdb table lists in-frame clones only, not all of them. The data hold around 78,000 clones, with 89% observed a single time. Material: blood, obtained from a patient whose treatment included radiotherapy and nephrectomy. These receptor sequences come from a woman between 65 and 79 years old with renal cell carcinoma. Each CDR3 is given with its conserved first and last residue. A D gene is named only where the DNA matches it firmly. Not all rows give a size; the values are once, few, many and, for expanded clones, a class.

V gene	J gene	clone size	D gene	CDR3 protein	CDR3 DNA
TRBV5-1	TRBJ1-2	.	.	CASSLVRGLYGYTF	TGCGCCAGCAGCTTGGTCCGGGGGCTCTATGGCTACACCTTC
TRBV7-9	TRBJ2-1	.	TRBD1	CASSITGGSYNEQFF	TGTGCCAGCAGCATTACAGGGGGCTCCTACAATGAGCAGTTCTTC
TRBV19	TRBJ1-2	.	.	CASSSTNYGYTF	TGTGCCAGTAGTTCAACGAACTATGGCTACACCTTC
TRBV2	TRBJ2-1	once	TRBD1	CASTLSDREPYNEQFF	TGTGCCAGCACCCTGTCGGACAGGGAACCCTACAATGAGCAGTTCTTC
TRBV5-6	TRBJ1-1	.	.	CASSLRRSGGTEAFF	TGTGCCAGCAGCTTGCGCAGGAGTGGGGGCACTGAAGCTTTCTTT
TRBV9	TRBJ2-1	.	.	CASSAHGTNEQFF	TGTGCCAGCAGCGCCCACGGGACGAATGAGCAGTTCTTC
TRBV7-9	TRBJ2-1	once	.	CASSRDEQFF	TGTGCCAGCAGCAGGGACGAGCAGTTCTTC
TRBV19	TRBJ1-2	.	TRBD1	CATRREGAYGYTF	TGTGCCACCAGACGAGAGGGGGCCTATGGCTACACCTTC
TRBV29-1	TRBJ2-7	.	.	CSVGQTYEQYF	TGCAGCGTTGGACAGACCTACGAGCAGTACTTC
TRBV30	TRBJ1-1	once	.	CAWRRIGRANTEAFF	TGTGCCTGGAGAAGAATTGGCAGGGCTAACACTGAAGCTTTCTTT
TRBV11-2	TRBJ2-3	.	TRBD2	CASSLYGTSVSTDTQYF	TGTGCCAGCAGCTTATATGGGACTAGCGTTTCCACAGATACGCAGTATTTT
TRBV30	TRBJ1-5	.	.	CAWSKPWENQPQHF	TGTGCCTGGAGTAAGCCTTGGGAGAATCAGCCCCAGCATTTT
TRBV5-8	TRBJ2-7	.	.	CASSSGGPTPYEQYF	TGTGCCAGCAGCTCCGGCGGCCCGACCCCCTACGAGCAGTACTTC
TRBV28	TRBJ1-5	.	TRBD1	CASRGSGTGAQPQHF	TGTGCCAGCAGGGGATCCGGGACAGGGGCTCAGCCCCAGCATTTT
TRBV12-2	TRBJ1-6	once	.	CASRPGTGPFPSSYNSPLHF	TGTGCAAGTCGCCCCGGGACAGGGCCTTTTCCGAGCTCCTATAATTCACCCCTCCACTTT
TRBV11-1	TRBJ2-7	.	.	CASSLGAFYEQYF	TGTGCCAGCAGCTTAGGAGCATTCTACGAGCAGTACTTC
TRBV18	TRBJ1-3	.	TRBD1	CASSPGQAGNTIYF	TGTGCCAGCTCACCGGGACAGGCTGGAAACACCATATATTTT
TRBV7-2	TRBJ1-5	.	.	CASSLTVTHSNQPQHF	TGTGCCAGCAGCTTAACCGTGACACATAGCAATCAGCCCCAGCATTTT
TRBV29-1	TRBJ2-3	.	.	CSSSAKDTQYF	TGCAGCTCGAGCGCTAAAGATACGCAGTATTTT
TRBV5-1	TRBJ1-2	.	.	CASSLLPGGANYGYTF	TGCGCCAGCAGCTTGCTTCCCGGGGGCGCGAACTATGGCTACACCTTC
TRBV6-5	TRBJ2-5	.	.	CASISLDTQYF	TGTGCCAGCATTTCATTAGATACCCAGTACTTC
TRBV19	TRBJ1-2	.	TRBD1	CASTFDRGADGYTF	TGTGCCAGTACCTTCGACAGGGGTGCTGACGGCTACACCTTC
TRBV19	TRBJ2-7	.	TRBD2	CASSKGPTSVSSYEQYF	TGTGCCAGTAGTAAGGGACCGACTAGCGTGAGCTCCTACGAGCAGTACTTC
TRBV6-1	TRBJ1-3	.	TRBD1	CASSEFSTGASVGNTIYF	TGTGCCAGCAGTGAATTTTCCACAGGGGCGTCCGTTGGAAACACCATATATTTT
TRBV4-2	TRBJ2-7	.	.	CASSQDSRRTGYEQYF	TGTGCCAGCAGCCAAGATTCGAGGAGGACCGGGTACGAGCAGTACTTC
TRBV19	TRBJ1-1	.	TRBD1	CAASPTGATNTEAFF	TGTGCCGCATCACCGACAGGGGCCACGAACACTGAAGCTTTCTTT
TRBV5-8	TRBJ1-6	.	TRBD1	CASSPGQWNSPLHF	TGTGCCAGCAGCCCGGGACAGTGGAATTCACCCCTCCACTTT
TRBV30	TRBJ2-5	.	.	CAWGGSETQYF	TGTGCCTGGGGGGGATCGGAGACCCAGTACTTC
TRBV5-6	TRBJ2-1	once	TRBD1	CASSLVGQREFKYNEQFF	TGTGCCAGCAGCTTGGTGGGACAGCGAGAGTTCAAATACAATGAGCAGTTCTTC
TRBV5-1	TRBJ2-3	.	TRBD2	CASSSAGGTDTQYF	TGCGCCAGCAGCTCAGCGGGGGGGACAGATACGCAGTATTTT
TRBV18	TRBJ2-3	.	.	CASSPNTDTQYF	TGTGCCAGCTCACCCAACACAGATACGCAGTATTTT
TRBV29-1	TRBJ1-2	.	.	CSVDRGYGYTF	TGCAGCGTTGACAGGGGATATGGCTACACCTTC
TRBV10-2	TRBJ2-1	.	TRBD2	CASSFSGGADEQFF	TGCGCCAGCAGCTTTAGCGGGGGGGCCGATGAGCAGTTCTTC
TRBV30	TRBJ1-5	.	.	CAWTKGGNQPQHF	TGTGCCTGGACAAAGGGAGGCAATCAGCCCCAGCATTTT
TRBV7-9	TRBJ1-3	.	.	CASGRGAEGNTIYF	TGTGCCAGCGGGCGGGGGGCAGAAGGAAACACCATATATTTT
TRBV9	TRBJ1-4	.	.	CASSVALGKKLFF	TGTGCCAGCAGCGTAGCTCTGGGGAAAAAACTGTTTTTT
TRBV11-3	TRBJ2-3	.	TRBD1	CASSLGPGTGARTDTQYF	TGTGCCAGCAGCTTAGGCCCCGGGACAGGGGCGCGCACAGATACGCAGTATTTT
TRBV19	TRBJ2-1	.	TRBD2	CASSKGTSVDNEQFF	TGTGCCAGTAGCAAGGGGACTAGCGTGGACAATGAGCAGTTCTTC
TRBV7-9	TRBJ2-5	once	.	CASSLPLGEQETQYF	TGTGCCAGCAGCTTACCATTAGGGGAACAGGAGACCCAGTACTTC
TRBV19	TRBJ2-7	.	.	CASSIHGGPAQYF	TGTGCCAGTAGTATACACGGCGGGCCCGCTCAGTACTTC
TRBV7-7	TRBJ2-7	.	.	CASSLAPGSSYEQYF	TGTGCTAGCAGCTTAGCGCCTGGGAGCTCCTACGAGCAGTACTTC
TRBV28	TRBJ2-7	.	.	CASTPAGPSYEQYF	TGTGCCAGCACCCCGGCGGGCCCCTCCTACGAGCAGTACTTC
TRBV4-2	TRBJ2-3	.	TRBD2	CASSQDQLAGGREYF	TGTGCCAGCAGCCAAGATCAACTAGCGGGGGGAAGGGAGTATTTT
TRBV28	TRBJ1-5	.	.	CAGGGGNQPQHF	TGTGCCGGGGGGGGAGGCAATCAGCCCCAGCATTTT
TRBV19	TRBJ2-1	.	TRBD2	CASSMRLAGADNEQFF	TGTGCCAGTAGTATGCGACTAGCGGGGGCGGACAATGAGCAGTTCTTC
TRBV9	TRBJ1-3	.	TRBD1	CASSPSTGAGNTIYF	TGTGCCAGCAGCCCATCGACAGGGGCAGGAAACACCATATATTTT
TRBV19	TRBJ1-6	.	.	CASSIGLQGTNSPLHF	TGTGCCAGTAGTATAGGCCTACAGGGAACTAATTCACCCCTCCACTTT
TRBV2	TRBJ2-2	.	.	CASSEGAVAPGELFF	TGTGCCAGCAGTGAGGGGGCGGTCGCACCCGGGGAGCTGTTTTTT
TRBV6-1	TRBJ2-1	.	TRBD1	CASSELPQGSYNEQFF	TGTGCCAGCAGTGAATTACCACAGGGGTCCTACAATGAGCAGTTCTTC
TRBV6-1	TRBJ1-5	.	TRBD1	CASSEDRGQVQPQHF	TGTGCCAGCAGTGAGGACAGGGGGCAGGTTCAGCCCCAGCATTTT
TRBV9	TRBJ2-1	.	.	CASSVEIGPKYNEQFF	TGTGCCAGCAGCGTAGAAATTGGACCGAAATACAATGAGCAGTTCTTC
TRBV7-9	TRBJ1-2	.	.	CASSLGAGNGYTF	TGTGCCAGCAGCTTAGGGGCAGGGAATGGCTACACCTTC
TRBV30	TRBJ2-3	once	.	CAWSGGDHTDTQYF	TGTGCCTGGAGTGGGGGGGACCACACAGATACGCAGTATTTT
TRBV7-2	TRBJ2-7	once	TRBD2	CASSLGLAGGYEQYF	TGTGCCAGCAGCTTAGGTCTAGCGGGGGGATACGAGCAGTACTTC
TRBV11-3	TRBJ1-3	.	.	CASSKQGFAGNTIYF	TGTGCCAGCAGTAAACAGGGTTTCGCTGGAAACACCATATATTTT
TRBV4-1	TRBJ2-5	.	TRBD1	CASSQTGTGGETQYF	TGCGCCAGCAGCCAAACCGGGACAGGGGGAGAGACCCAGTACTTC